This TCR beta chain stems from a study of cytomegalovirus exposure and HLA in healthy donors. The germline V gene encodes CDR1 SGHVS and CDR2 FNYEAQ. V lost 5 bases and J lost 5, with 18 bases in between. The CDR3 extends over 15 amino acids. Sequenced by immunoSEQ multiplex PCR; TCRdb stores in-frame clones only, minus some. Altogether 30,000 to 40,000 clones are present, 80% to 95% being singletons, with the ten largest covering about 3%. The rearrangement uses TRBV7-6 and TRBJ2-5; tentative D call: TRBD2 (6 bases). The sequencing sample was made of PBMCs. This receptor was taken from a man aged 18 to 29 in good health and CMV-seronegative. For the CDR3, the DNA is TGTGCCAGCAGCCCCTTGGGCGGGGCTGTGGAGACCCAGTACTTC. Its protein product is CASSPLGGAVETQYF.